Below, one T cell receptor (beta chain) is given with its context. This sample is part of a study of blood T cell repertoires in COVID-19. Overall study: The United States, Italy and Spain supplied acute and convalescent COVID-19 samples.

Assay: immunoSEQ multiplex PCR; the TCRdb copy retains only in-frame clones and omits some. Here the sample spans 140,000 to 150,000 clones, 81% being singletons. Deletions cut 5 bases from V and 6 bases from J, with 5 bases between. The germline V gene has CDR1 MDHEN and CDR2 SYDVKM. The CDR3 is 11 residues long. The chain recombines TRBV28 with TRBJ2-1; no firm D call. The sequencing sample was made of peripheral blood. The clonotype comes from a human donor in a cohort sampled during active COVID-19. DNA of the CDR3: TGTGCCAGCAGTCCCCGCAATGAGCAGTTCTTC. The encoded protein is CASSPRNEQFF.